Sequencing of this TCR beta chain was carried out in a study of blood T cells in healthy people across ages. Study-wide results and limits: No conclusive comparison of naive versus antigen-experienced cells was possible with unsorted PBMCs.

PCR was performed a second time for roughly 7 to 11 cycles using a sample-barcoded 5' primer and a J-beta primer mix. TCRdb ran MiXCR on the 5' RACE reads and lists one entry per CDR3 protein. The sample has over 1.5 million distinct CDR3 sequences, roughly 52% seen once; the top ten hold about 2.1%. The people who gave samples were healthy Caucasians from Russia, aged about 6 to 95. Remarks on this clonotype: Its specificity is not known.

Trimming took 0 bases from V and 9 from J; bases not matched to a gene: 8. This CDR3 has 15 amino acids. Per germline, CDR1 SGDLS and CDR2 YYNGEE. This chain uses TRBV9 with TRBJ2-1; 8 bases fit TRBD2. This receptor was identified in a woman in her 40s in good health. Material for sequencing was blood. This CDR3 is CASSVVAGGSSEQFF. The CDR3 DNA sequence: TGTGCCAGCAGCGTAGTGGCGGGGGGATCGAGTGAGCAGTTCTTC.